This T cell receptor (beta chain) comes out of a study of blood T cell repertoires in COVID-19. In the study overall: Samples representing acute and convalescent COVID-19 were sourced from the United States, Italy and Spain.

Authors' processing steps: It was from reference gene primer amplification that nucleated cell counts were estimated. Sequencing used immunoSEQ multiplex PCR; TCRdb keeps in-frame clones, though not all of them. The DNA gave D and trimming, while V, J and clone size come from that table. Counted here are 60,000 to 65,000 clones, more than 65% occurring once; the ten biggest clones make up approximately 5.3%. The source material was peripheral blood. This clonotype was sampled from a human donor in a cohort sampled during active COVID-19.

The CDR3 spells CASSLQGYTF. The CDR3 nucleotides read TGTGCCAGCAGTTTGCAGGGCTACACCTTC. V usage is TRBV6-1 and J usage is TRBJ1-2; no clear D gene. This CDR3 has 10 residues. Germline CDR1 reads MNHNS; CDR2 reads SASEGT. V shed 5 bases and J shed 8 bases, with 6 bases lying between them.